The entry that follows covers one T cell receptor beta chain sequence. The antigen remains undetermined. Using a J-beta primer mix together with a sample-barcoded 5' primer, a second PCR was run for roughly 6 to 12 cycles. TCRdb analysed the 5' RACE reads with MiXCR anew, one entry per CDR3 protein. The sample lists over 1,500,000 distinct CDR3 sequences, about two fifths occurring once. The CDR3 has 16 residues. Trimming removed 1 base from V and 4 bases from J, with 15 bases in between. Germline CDR1 and CDR2: SGHDT and YYEEEE. Per sample, a minimum of 6.5 million PBMCs were isolated. The data belong to a study of blood T cells in healthy people across ages. For the study at large: About one barcoded beta molecule per two T cells came from capture by template switching.

Study outcomes and limitations: With donor CMV status unknown, expanded clonotype changes were possibly confounded.

The V gene is TRBV5-6, the J gene TRBJ2-1, with D maybe TRBD2 (6 bases). The receptor comes from a human donor in good health. The sequenced sample was blood. The CDR3 region has the DNA TGTGCCAGCAGCTTGCGATCCGGGAGCATATACAATGAGCAGTTCTTC. This gives the protein CASSLRSGSIYNEQFF.